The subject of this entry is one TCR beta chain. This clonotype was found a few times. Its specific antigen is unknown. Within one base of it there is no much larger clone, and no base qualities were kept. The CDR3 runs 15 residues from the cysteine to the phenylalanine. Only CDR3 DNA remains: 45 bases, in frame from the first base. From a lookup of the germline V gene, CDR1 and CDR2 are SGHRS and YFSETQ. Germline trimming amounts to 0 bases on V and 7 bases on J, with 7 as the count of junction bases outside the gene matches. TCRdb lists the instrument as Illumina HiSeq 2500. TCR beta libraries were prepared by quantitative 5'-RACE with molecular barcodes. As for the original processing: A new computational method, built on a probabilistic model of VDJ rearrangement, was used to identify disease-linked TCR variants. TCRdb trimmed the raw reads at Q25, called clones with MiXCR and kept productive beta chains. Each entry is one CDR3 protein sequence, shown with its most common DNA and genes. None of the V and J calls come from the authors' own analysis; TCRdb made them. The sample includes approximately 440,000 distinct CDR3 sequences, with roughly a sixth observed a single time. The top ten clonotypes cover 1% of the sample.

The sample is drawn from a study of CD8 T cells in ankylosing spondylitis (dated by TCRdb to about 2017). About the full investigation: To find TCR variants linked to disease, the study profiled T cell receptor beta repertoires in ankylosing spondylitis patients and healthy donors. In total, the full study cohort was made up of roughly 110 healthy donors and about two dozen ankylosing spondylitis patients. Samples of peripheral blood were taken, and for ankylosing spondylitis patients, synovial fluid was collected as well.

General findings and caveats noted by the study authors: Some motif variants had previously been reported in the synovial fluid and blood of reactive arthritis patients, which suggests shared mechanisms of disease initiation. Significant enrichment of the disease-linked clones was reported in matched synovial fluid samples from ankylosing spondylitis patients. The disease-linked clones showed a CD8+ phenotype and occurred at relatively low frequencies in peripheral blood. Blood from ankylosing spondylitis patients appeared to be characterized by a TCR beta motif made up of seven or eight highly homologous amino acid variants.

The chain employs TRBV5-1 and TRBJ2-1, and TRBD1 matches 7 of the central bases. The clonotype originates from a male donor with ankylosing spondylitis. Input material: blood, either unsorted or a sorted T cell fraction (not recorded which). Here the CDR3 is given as CASSLGGGQVNEQFF. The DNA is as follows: TGCGCCAGCAGCTTGGGAGGCGGACAGGTAAATGAGCAGTTCTTC.